This T cell receptor beta chain was documented in a study of regulatory T cells in long-lasting Graves disease. Study-wide points: TRBV28 was favored in persistent disease, as were TRBJ1-2 and TRBJ2-5. For persistent Graves' patients, TCR diversity was lower than for newly diagnosed ones.

CDR3-region Arm-PCR and iRepertoire HTBI primers produced the TCR beta libraries. MiXCR was run by TCRdb on the multiplex PCR reads, yielding one entry per CDR3 protein. The table shows approximately 440,000 distinct CDR3 sequences, with 23% occurring only once. Remarks on this clonotype: What it binds is unknown.

Time point of the sample: persistent/refractory GD, antithyroid drugs over 5 years with positive TRAb. Researchers made the TCR library from RNA that was extracted from PBMCs. CDR3 length: 12 amino acids. CDR1 and CDR2 (germline): MDHEN, SYDVKM. This TCR derives from a female donor with Graves disease. This sequence joins TRBV28 and TRBJ1-6, with D unclear. Sequenced here: peripheral blood mononuclear cells (PBMCs), sampled when the disease was refractory, from a patient treated with antithyroid drugs. This CDR3 is CASAWGNSPLHF. The CDR3 bases are TGTGCAAGTGCTTGGGGTAATTCACCCCTCCACTTT.